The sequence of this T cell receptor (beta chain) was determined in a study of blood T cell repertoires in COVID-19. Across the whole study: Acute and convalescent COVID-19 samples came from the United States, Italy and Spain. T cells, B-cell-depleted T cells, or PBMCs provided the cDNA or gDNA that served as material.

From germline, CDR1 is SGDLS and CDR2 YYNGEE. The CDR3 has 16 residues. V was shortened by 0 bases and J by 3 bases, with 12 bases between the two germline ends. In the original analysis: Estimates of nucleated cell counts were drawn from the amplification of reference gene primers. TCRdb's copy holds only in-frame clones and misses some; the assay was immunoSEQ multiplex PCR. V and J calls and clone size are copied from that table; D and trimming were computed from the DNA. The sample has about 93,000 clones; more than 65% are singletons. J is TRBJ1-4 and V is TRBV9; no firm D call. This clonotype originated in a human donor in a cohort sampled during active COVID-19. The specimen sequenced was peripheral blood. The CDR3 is CASSVGLGRANEKLFF. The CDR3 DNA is TGTGCCAGCAGCGTAGGACTCGGGAGAGCTAATGAAAAACTGTTTTTT.